This TCR beta chain was identified during a study of T cell repertoires in cytomegalovirus infection. To note about this clonotype: Relative to the germline gene, one junction end is altered; a read error may explain this.

TCRdb used MiXCR to reprocess the reads, holding one entry per CDR3 protein. The sample yields more than 350,000 distinct CDR3 sequences, under 40% seen once. The sequencing sample was made of PBMCs. This receptor was taken from a human donor in good health (CMV status not recorded). Some clones in this sample may be carry-over from other donors' samples.

CDR3: CASSSMVGGIEDFF. DNA of the CDR3: TGTGCAAGCAGCTCCATGGTCGGGGGGATTGAAGATTTCTTT. The V call is TRBV7-2, the J call TRBJ1-1, with D possibly being TRBD1 (5 bases). This CDR3 contains 14 residues. Germline V CDR1 and CDR2: SGHTA, FQGNSA.